This note documents a single T cell receptor (beta chain) sequence. The source of the sample is a study of CD8+CD57+ T cells in acquired aplastic anemia. Flow cytometry had shown expanded CD8+CD57+ cells in the patients chosen for sequencing. By the time of blood sampling, patients had still received no therapy. The V and J ends lost 0 bases and 6 bases respectively, with 18 bases between them. The CDR3 is made up of 16 amino acids. Germline-derived CDR1 and CDR2 are SGHRS and YFSETQ. Using genomic DNA as the template, TCR beta VDJ and CDR3 profiling was carried out. A single record per CDR3 protein comes from TCRdb applying MiXCR to the reads. The sample has around 210,000 distinct CDR3 sequences, over 55% seen once.

The clonotype was recovered from a human donor with aplastic anemia. Sample: sorted CD4+, CD8+, or CD8+CD57+ T cells (not recorded which) from PBMCs. This chain joins TRBV5-1 and TRBJ1-1; weak D call: TRBD1 (5 bases). CDR3 residues: CASSLEASVAGSEAFF. The CDR3 region has the DNA TGCGCCAGCAGCTTGGAGGCATCGGTGGCAGGGTCTGAAGCTTTCTTT.